This T cell receptor beta chain was captured in a study of blood T cell repertoires in COVID-19. Libraries were prepared by immunoSEQ multiplex PCR; TCRdb keeps only in-frame clonotypes and omits some of them. The sample consists of approximately 300,000 clones, approximately 90% of them appearing once. V dropped 6 bases and J dropped 6; count of bases not matched to a gene: 15. In germline, CDR1 is SGHDN, CDR2 FVKESK. This CDR3 comprises 16 residues. The origin of this receptor is a woman in her 50s with COVID-19, enrolled during active disease. Sequencing used peripheral blood. The chain carries TRBV14 and TRBJ2-7, with 9 nucleotides matching TRBD2. The CDR3: CASSPLTSGLGSEQYF. DNA of the CDR3: TGTGCCAGCAGTCCGTTGACTAGCGGTCTGGGATCCGAGCAGTACTTC.